This entry lists 26 T cell receptor beta chains sequenced from one sample in a study of T-cell memory formation after mild COVID-19. TCRdb re-called the 5' RACE reads with MiXCR, one entry per CDR3 protein. Seen here are about 290,000 distinct CDR3 sequences, under 20% observed once, and the top ten hold 23%. The material sequenced was PBMCs or a T cell subset sorted from them (not recorded which). These receptors were collected from a man between 18 and 29 years old who had mild COVID-19 (a few samples of this study predate the infection). Cell type and time point are not known.

Only a few counts were recorded for this clonotype. The V and J genes are TRBV5-1 and TRBJ1-2; TRBD1 agrees at 8 bases. The ends lost 3 bases at V and 6 bases at J; junction bases unmatched: 7. The germline CDR1 and CDR2 sequences are SGHRS and YFSETQ. This CDR3 region has 14 residues. CDR3 DNA sequence: TGCGCCAGCAGCTCCGGGACAGGTTATGATGGCTACACCTTC. This sequence encodes CASSSGTGYDGYTF. The full variable domain, with the rest looked up from reference TRBV5-1 and TRBJ1-2, is KAGVTQTPRYLIKTRGQQVTLSCSPISGHRSVSWYQQTPGQGLQFLFEYFSETQRNKGNFPGRFSGRQFSNSRSEMNVSTLELGDSALYLCASSSGTGYDGYTFGSGTRLTVV.

This clonotype has more than one count but fewer than ten. J is TRBJ2-2 and V is TRBV7-9; D is tentatively TRBD1 or TRBD2 (5 bases each). CDR3 size: 14 residues. V dropped 10 bases and J dropped 3 bases, with 15 bases sitting between them. Germline-derived CDR1 and CDR2 are SEHNR and FQNEAQ (reference sequence). The CDR3 DNA follows: TGTGCCACCCGGCGAGGGGTCGACACCGGGGAGCTGTTTTTT. Translating gives CATRRGVDTGELFF.

This clonotype was detected a few times. V and J are TRBV7-9 and TRBJ1-5, with D tentatively TRBD1 (6 bases). There are 17 residues in the CDR3. V was cut by 0 bases and J by 3 bases, with 15 bases left in between. Germline lookup yields CDR1 SEHNR and CDR2 FQNEAQ (reference sequence). The CDR3 DNA reads as TGTGCCAGCAGCTTAGCCCGACCAGGGGAAATCAATCAGCCCCAGCATTTT. This translates into CASSLARPGEINQPQHF.

This clonotype turned up a few times. This rearrangement joins TRBV28 to TRBJ1-4; D might be TRBD1 (6 bases). CDR1 MDHEN and CDR2 SYDVKM come from the germline V gene. CDR3 length: 15 residues. Deletions cut 4 bases from V and 4 bases from J, with 13 bases between. CDR3 bases: TGTGCCAGCAGTTCCTCGGACAGCTATAATGAAAAACTGTTTTTT. Translation: CASSSSDSYNEKLFF.

This clonotype was observed a handful of times. V usage is TRBV10-3 and J usage is TRBJ1-1, with 8 bases aligning to TRBD1. The CDR3 loop spans 14 amino acids. CDR1 and CDR2 (germline): ENHRY, SYGVKD. J gave up 1 base and V 7 bases, and 5 bases lay outside the gene matches. This chain's CDR3 is CAITAGGSNTEAFF. The CDR3 DNA reads TGTGCCATCACGGCAGGGGGCTCGAACACTGAAGCTTTCTTT.

This clonotype showed up many times. The genes are TRBV5-1 and TRBJ2-5; D remains ambiguous. CDR1 and CDR2 (germline): SGHRS, YFSETQ. V was trimmed by 4 bases and J by 1 base, leaving 8 bases between them. The CDR3 is 13 amino acids. CDR3 nucleotide sequence: TGCGCCAGCAGCGCCGACTCCCAAGAGACCCAGTACTTC. Residues: CASSADSQETQYF.

This clonotype was seen repeatedly, ten times or more. V gene TRBV5-6 combines with J gene TRBJ1-6; D is undetermined. Germline V CDR1 and CDR2: SGHDT, YYEEEE. The germline V and J ends were trimmed by 6 bases and 0 bases, with 1 base remaining between them. The CDR3 length is 12 residues. CDR3 in DNA: TGTGCCAGCACCTCCTATAATTCACCCCTCCACTTT. Its translation: CASTSYNSPLHF. The full variable domain, rest sourced from reference TRBV5-6 and TRBJ1-6, is DAGVTQSPTHLIKTRGQQVTLRCSPKSGHDTVSWYQQALGQGPQFIFQYYEEEERQRGNFPDRFSGHQFPNYSSELNVNALLLGDSALYLCASTSYNSPLHFGNGTRLTVT.

This clonotype was detected many times. V usage is TRBV7-2 and J usage is TRBJ2-1, with TRBD2 as a possible D gene (5 bases). The length of the CDR3 is 13 residues. The V and J ends lost 5 bases and 9 bases respectively, with 14 bases between them. Germline V gene data show CDR1 as SGHTA and CDR2 as FQGNSA. The DNA of the CDR3 is TGTGCCAGCAGCCCTCGGTTAGAGGGTGAGCAGTTCTTC. It is translated as CASSPRLEGEQFF.

This sequence joins TRBV6-2 or TRBV6-3 and TRBJ2-5, with unresolved D. The V end lost 8 bases, the J end lost 2 bases, and 15 bases lay between the germline ends. CDR1 is MNHEY, CDR2 SVGEGT, per germline. The CDR3 runs 14 residues. As DNA, the CDR3 is TGTGCCAGCGGGTCAACAGACCGACAAGAGACCCAGTACTTC. This translates into CASGSTDRQETQYF.

This clonotype appeared a few times. The chain is built from TRBV7-6 and TRBJ2-1, with D tentatively TRBD2 (5 bases). This CDR3 is built from 14 residues. Trimming pared 4 bases from V and 4 bases from J, leaving 11 bases between. CDR1 and CDR2 (germline): SGHVS, FNYEAQ. As DNA, the CDR3 is TGTGCCAGCAGCTCCGCTAGCAGGTACAATGAGCAGTTCTTC. This gives the protein CASSSASRYNEQFF.

This clonotype was recorded a few times. The chain joins TRBV7-9 to TRBJ1-5; the D is unclear. Germline V gives CDR1 SEHNR, CDR2 FQNEAQ (reference sequence). This CDR3 spans 14 amino acids. The germline V and J ends were trimmed by 5 bases and 4 bases, with 12 bases remaining between them. CDR3 DNA sequence: TGTGCCAGCAGCCGAACCGGGGAAAATCAGCCCCAGCATTTT. Translated, it gives CASSRTGENQPQHF.

This clonotype was counted a few times. The chain joins TRBV12-3 or TRBV12-4 to TRBJ2-7, with D possibly matching TRBD1 (6 bases). Trimming cost V 3 bases and J 3 bases, with 9 bases left between them. This CDR3 region has 13 residues. The CDR3 coding sequence is TGTGCCAGCAGTTTCGGACAGATCTACGAGCAGTACGTC. Protein: CASSFGQIYEQYV.

The chain has TRBV5-1 and TRBJ1-4; D perhaps matches TRBD1 (6 bases). Germline V gene sequence: CDR1 SGHRS, CDR2 YFSETQ. The V gene lost 4 bases and the J gene lost 4 bases, with 11 bases spanning the gap. This CDR3 has 14 amino acids. The CDR3 DNA follows: TGCGCCAGCAGCAATACAGGGAGTAATGAAAAACTGTTTTTT. Encoded protein: CASSNTGSNEKLFF.

This rearrangement joins TRBV29-1 to TRBJ1-1, with D perhaps TRBD1 (6 bases). V lost 7 bases and J lost 6, with 21 bases in between. The CDR3 runs to 14 residues. Germline V gene lookup returns CDR1 SQVTM and CDR2 ANQGSEA. The CDR3 loop is CSGTPGHQNSEAFF. CDR3 DNA: TGCAGCGGGACTCCGGGACACCAAAACTCTGAAGCTTTCTTT.

This clonotype was counted a few times. CDR3 sequence: CAMAGNQPQHF. In DNA form, the CDR3 reads TGTGCCATGGCCGGGAATCAGCCCCAGCATTTT. The chain employs TRBV7-2 and TRBJ1-5; D not resolved. Germline V gene lookup returns CDR1 SGHTA and CDR2 FQGNSA. This CDR3 comprises 11 residues. The V gene lost 10 bases and the J gene lost 4 bases, with 8 bases spanning the gap.

The table lists this clonotype with a few counts. The rearrangement joins TRBV18 to TRBJ2-1, with D tentatively TRBD1 (6 bases). Germline V gives CDR1 KGHSH, CDR2 LQKENI. Trimming removed 4 bases from V and 2 bases from J, with 15 bases in between. The CDR3 spans 16 residues. CDR3 coding DNA: TGTGCCAGCTCACGGCGAGACAGGCTGGCCTACAATGAGCAGTTCTTC. This codes for CASSRRDRLAYNEQFF.

This clonotype appeared a few times. V is TRBV9 and J is TRBJ1-3, with D tentatively TRBD1 (5 bases). This CDR3 is built from 17 residues. Germline V gene data show CDR1 as SGDLS and CDR2 as YYNGEE. Trimming took 4 bases from V and 0 from J, leaving 17 bases between them. CDR3 in DNA: TGTGCCAGCAGCTCAGGGCTGGGAGTGAACTCTGGAAACACCATATATTTT. This encodes CASSSGLGVNSGNTIYF.

The CDR3: CASSQESPGTGRDTQYF. DNA for the CDR3: TGCGCCAGCAGCCAAGAGAGCCCCGGGACAGGGCGGGATACGCAGTATTTT. J is TRBJ2-3 and V is TRBV4-1, with 9 bases that match TRBD1. From germline, CDR1 is MGHRA and CDR2 YSYEKL. Germline trimming cut 0 bases from V and 6 bases from J; bases unmatched to any gene: 10. The CDR3 runs 17 residues.

Only a few counts were recorded for this clonotype. The V call is TRBV20-1, the J call TRBJ2-7, with 9 nucleotides matching TRBD1. In germline, CDR1 is DFQATT, CDR2 SNEGSKA (reference sequence). Losses at the gene ends were 5 bases for V and 2 bases for J; bases not matched to a gene: 7. The CDR3 loop spans 14 amino acids. The CDR3 here is CSAVYRGRTYEQYF. The CDR3 nucleotides are TGCAGTGCTGTATACAGGGGGCGGACCTACGAGCAGTACTTC.

The chain combines TRBV6-1 with TRBJ1-5; D is possibly TRBD1 (5 bases). V dropped 7 bases and J dropped 9 bases, with 16 bases sitting between them. Germline assignment: CDR1 MNHNS and CDR2 SASEGT. There are 13 residues in the CDR3. In DNA, the CDR3 is TGTGCCAGCACCCTAGAGGGGCTCACGCCCCAGCATTTT. Its translation: CASTLEGLTPQHF.

CDR3 DNA sequence: TGCGCCAGCAACCGGGACACTCTGAACACTGAAGCTTTCTTT. Its translation: CASNRDTLNTEAFF. The genes are TRBV5-1 and TRBJ1-1; D is possibly TRBD1 (6 bases). CDR3 length equals 14 residues. Germline CDR1 reads SGHRS; CDR2 reads YFSETQ. V lost 6 bases and J lost 0, with 12 bases in between.

This chain links TRBV29-1 with TRBJ1-1; D possibly corresponds to TRBD1 (6 bases). The CDR3 is 10 amino acids. V lost 7 bases, J lost 9 bases, and 12 bases lay in between. Germline CDR1 and CDR2: SQVTM and ANQGSEA. This chain's CDR3 is CSARTEKAFF. Written as DNA, the CDR3 is TGCAGCGCCAGGACAGAGAAAGCTTTCTTT.

This chain joins TRBV2 and TRBJ1-6; D uncertain. The germline gives CDR1 SNHLY, CDR2 FYNNEI. CDR3 length equals 11 residues. Trimming pared 8 bases from V and 8 bases from J, leaving 7 bases between. CDR3 sequence reads: CASGSYSPLHF. CDR3 coding DNA: TGTGCCAGCGGGTCGTATTCACCCCTCCACTTT.

This clonotype appeared many times. V is TRBV20-1 and J is TRBJ2-3; D ambiguous. The germline V gene has CDR1 DFQATT and CDR2 SNEGSKA (reference sequence). V was pared by 0 bases and J by 4 bases, with 17 bases between. This CDR3 is built from 16 residues. The CDR3 is CSARDVTGSAPDTQYF. CDR3 DNA: TGCAGTGCTAGAGATGTGACGGGTTCGGCCCCAGATACGCAGTATTTT.

The chain carries TRBV5-1 and TRBJ1-2, with D possibly matching TRBD1 (6 bases). The CDR3 runs to 12 residues. Germline lookup yields CDR1 SGHRS and CDR2 YFSETQ. V was trimmed by 3 bases and J by 7 bases, leaving 10 bases between them. The CDR3 DNA reads as TGCGCCAGCAGCTCCGACAGGTTTGGCTACACCTTC. It is translated as CASSSDRFGYTF. The full variable domain, in which reference TRBV5-1 and TRBJ1-2 provide the parts outside the CDR3, is KAGVTQTPRYLIKTRGQQVTLSCSPISGHRSVSWYQQTPGQGLQFLFEYFSETQRNKGNFPGRFSGRQFSNSRSEMNVSTLELGDSALYLCASSSDRFGYTFGSGTRLTVV.

V is TRBV7-2 and J is TRBJ2-3; D is perhaps TRBD2 (6 bases). Trimming stripped 4 bases from V and 2 bases from J, with 13 bases between. The CDR3 length is 15 residues. Germline V lookup: CDR1 SGHTA, CDR2 FQGNSA. CDR3 nucleotide sequence: TGTGCCAGCAGCTCAGTAGCGGAGCCCACAGATACGCAGTATTTT. Protein product: CASSSVAEPTDTQYF.